The source of this T cell receptor (beta chain) is a study of cytomegalovirus exposure and HLA in healthy donors. Study-wide background: Some 85 million unique TCRs, all from HLA-typed donors, were included in an early release of the data. Among the roughly 400 genotyped donors, around 81% were placed in the Caucasian-associated ancestry cluster.

Primers included in the PCR were 60 Vbeta and 13 Jbeta primers. Original handling: Approximately 83 million unique TCR beta chains, 9 million to 11 million shared, were counted in a later analysis. TCRdb's table, derived via immunoSEQ multiplex PCR, lists solely in-frame clones and lacks some. That table is the source of V, J and clone size, and D and trimming were worked out from the DNA. This sample carries 200,000 or so clones, with more than 0.95% going to the ten biggest clones. General observations from the study: Indistinguishability led to the exclusion of some V segments, TRBV6-2 and TRBV6-3 included.

The V and J ends lost 0 bases and 10 bases respectively, with 13 bases between them. The CDR3 has 14 amino acids. CDR1 and CDR2 (germline): GTSNPN, SVGIG (reference sequence). For this clone: As yet, its antigen is unknown.

V and J are TRBV30 and TRBJ1-6; a possible D gene is TRBD1 (6 bases). Material: PBMCs. This TCR was sampled from a girl aged 2 to 9 in good health and CMV-seropositive. CDR3 sequence: CAWSVQGSRSPLHF. CDR3 DNA sequence: TGTGCCTGGAGTGTACAGGGAAGTCGGTCACCCCTCCACTTT.